These T cell receptor beta chains were read from a single sample in a study of T cell responses to AZD1222 COVID-19 vaccine. The repertoire was sequenced with immunoSEQ multiplex PCR; TCRdb's copy has only in-frame clones and lacks some. The table records some 190,000 clones, around nine tenths of them present only once. Sequencing used peripheral blood, obtained on day 0 of AZD1222 vaccination. Receptors originate from an adult in good health. CDR3s include the opening cysteine and the closing phenylalanine or tryptophan. Each record gives: V gene, J gene, D gene, CDR3 DNA, CDR3 protein. A D gene is named only where the DNA matches it firmly.

TRBV19	TRBJ2-7	TRBD2	TGTGCCAGTAGTACCCTTTCCGGGACTAGGTTCTACGAGCAGTACTTC	CASSTLSGTRFYEQYF
TRBV7-3	TRBJ1-5	.	TGTGCCAGCAGCTTATTCCGCCGGGACCCTACCAGCAATCAGCCCCAGCATTTT	CASSLFRRDPTSNQPQHF
TRBV6-5	TRBJ1-1	.	TGTGCCAGCAGTCGTATGAACACTGAAGCTTTCTTT	CASSRMNTEAFF
TRBV7-2	TRBJ2-3	TRBD2	TGTGCCAGCAGCTCGACTAGCGGGGGGGGAACAGATACGCAGTATTTT	CASSSTSGGGTDTQYF
TRBV20-1	TRBJ2-5	TRBD1	TGCAGTGCTAGTAGGCCAGGGGGAGAGACCCAGTACTTC	CSASRPGGETQYF
TRBV7-3	TRBJ2-1	TRBD2	TGTGCCAGCAGCTTAACTAGCGGGCCTACAATGAGTGAGCAGTTCTTC	CASSLTSGPTMSEQFF
TRBV7-3	TRBJ1-5	.	TGTGCCAGCAGCCCAACAGAGAATAGCAATCAGCCCCAGCATTTT	CASSPTENSNQPQHF
TRBV9	TRBJ2-3	TRBD2	TGTGCCAGCAGCGTAGAGGGGAGACTAGCGGGCGATACGCAGTATTTT	CASSVEGRLAGDTQYF
TRBV6-2/TRBV6-3	TRBJ2-1	.	TGTGCCAGCAGTTCTCCGAGTGCAGGGACGGTTCGGTACAATGAGCAGTTCTTC	CASSSPSAGTVRYNEQFF
TRBV4-3	TRBJ1-2	.	TGCGCCAGCAGCCAAGATATCAGGACAGTCATAAGGGGCTACACCTTC	CASSQDIRTVIRGYTF
TRBV30	TRBJ1-5	.	TGTGCCCTGGGGAGGGATGAGAATCAGCCCCAGCATTTT	CALGRDENQPQHF
TRBV5-7	TRBJ2-7	.	TGTGCCAGCAGCCTCCGACAGACCTACGAGCAGTACTTC	CASSLRQTYEQYF
TRBV28	TRBJ1-1	.	TGTGCCAGCACAACAGAAAACACTGAAGCTTTCTTT	CASTTENTEAFF
TRBV5-1	TRBJ1-4	.	TGCGCCAGCAGCTTGGCGGGACGGCATTATAATGAAAAACTGTTTTTT	CASSLAGRHYNEKLFF
TRBV19	TRBJ2-2	TRBD1	TGTGCCAGTAGTACGGGGGACAGGGACACCGGGGAGCTGTTTTTT	CASSTGDRDTGELFF
TRBV6-6	TRBJ1-4	.	TGTGCCAGCAGCCTGGGGGAGGGGGGTGAAAAACTGTTTTTT	CASSLGEGGEKLFF
TRBV7-9	TRBJ2-2	.	TGTGCCAGCAGGCTCCTGTACGGGCAAAATAACACCGGGGAGCTGTTTTTT	CASRLLYGQNNTGELFF
TRBV29-1	TRBJ2-7	.	TGCAGCGCAGGGATGCCCTACGAGCAGTACTTC	CSAGMPYEQYF